The rows below give T cell receptor beta chains drawn from one sample of a study of identical twins. TCRdb used MiXCR to reprocess the 5' RACE reads, holding one entry per CDR3 protein. Of some 590,000 distinct CDR3 sequences listed, nearly 10% are singletons. The sample was also reused in another study, on yellow fever vaccine responses in identical twins.

Sequencing was carried out using PBMCs. The receptors come from a woman under 30 in good health. The CDR3 runs from the conserved cysteine through the conserved F or W. A D gene is named only where the DNA matches it firmly. A clone size is listed for some rows: how often the clone was seen (once, few, many), or a class if it is expanded.

v_call	j_call	clone_size	d_call	cdr3_aa	cdr3_nt
TRBV24-1	TRBJ2-7	few	NA	CATSDLGGTAGGQYF	TGTGCCACCAGTGATTTAGGCGGGACGGCCGGTGGGCAGTACTTC
TRBV27	TRBJ2-3	few	NA	CAIGLILQYF	TGTGCCATCGGACTCATTTTGCAGTATTTT
TRBV2	TRBJ2-7	many	NA	CASSEAYEQYF	TGTGCCAGCAGTGAGGCCTACGAGCAGTACTTC
TRBV28	TRBJ2-1	few	TRBD1	CASSPSGTGTLPIYNEQFF	TGTGCCAGCAGTCCCTCCGGGACAGGGACCCTTCCCATATACAATGAGCAGTTCTTC
TRBV5-1	TRBJ2-7	many	NA	CASSLARDTEGQYF	TGCGCCAGCAGCTTGGCCCGGGACACGGAAGGGCAGTACTTC
TRBV7-2	TRBJ2-7	many	NA	CASRETGDEQYF	TGTGCCAGCAGGGAAACGGGAGACGAGCAGTACTTC
TRBV6-2/TRBV6-3	TRBJ2-2	many	NA	CASSYARVQGNGELFF	TGTGCCAGCAGTTACGCACGCGTACAGGGTAACGGGGAGCTGTTTTTT
TRBV29-1	TRBJ2-1	many	TRBD2	CSVEGTSGLSYNEQFF	TGCAGCGTTGAAGGGACTAGCGGGCTTTCCTACAATGAGCAGTTCTTC
TRBV12-3/TRBV12-4	TRBJ1-2	many	TRBD1	CASSASGTGGYGYTF	TGTGCCAGCAGTGCCTCCGGGACAGGGGGTTATGGCTACACCTTC
TRBV5-1	TRBJ1-3	NA	NA	CASSLVVEDTIYF	TGCGCCAGCAGCTTGGTTGTTGAAGACACCATATATTTT
TRBV5-6	TRBJ2-2	many	NA	CASSEPWGAPNTGELFF	TGTGCCAGCAGCGAGCCCTGGGGGGCACCGAACACCGGGGAGCTGTTTTTT
TRBV30	TRBJ2-3	NA	TRBD2	CAWSSSGRRGTDTQYF	TGTGCCTGGAGTTCTAGCGGGAGGAGAGGCACAGATACGCAGTATTTT
TRBV29-1	TRBJ1-2	few	TRBD1	CSVGLRGDGGYTF	TGCAGCGTTGGACTCAGGGGGGATGGGGGCTACACCTTC
TRBV20-1	TRBJ1-5	NA	NA	CSARIGVGNQPQHF	TGCAGTGCTAGAATTGGGGTTGGCAATCAGCCCCAGCATTTT
TRBV19	TRBJ2-3	few	TRBD2	CASSMTSGGGDTQYF	TGTGCCAGTAGTATGACTAGCGGGGGGGGTGATACGCAGTATTTT